This T cell receptor (beta chain) was identified during a study of cytomegalovirus exposure and HLA in healthy donors. Study in general: HLA-typed donors were the source of about 85 million unique TCRs held in an early data release.

Study results and limitations: High specificity and sensitivity for cytomegalovirus status were reported for the classifier.

As concerns this clone: The antigen remains unidentified.

Unmatched junction bases numbered 5, after V lost 8 bases and J lost 2 bases. This CDR3 is built from 13 residues. The germline CDR1 and CDR2 sequences are KGHSH and LQKENI. PCR used 60 Vbeta primers and 13 Jbeta primers. The table came from immunoSEQ multiplex PCR; TCRdb's copy has only in-frame clones and leaves some out. The table includes over 200,000 clones, around 85% detected once. This clonotype originated in a human donor in good health. This sequence joins TRBV18 and TRBJ1-2, with TRBD1 matching 7 bases. Sequencing was performed on PBMCs. As DNA, the CDR3 is TGTGCCAGCCTAAGGGGGCCGAACTATGGCTACACCTTC. Translating gives CASLRGPNYGYTF.